This T cell receptor beta chain was captured in a study of cytomegalovirus exposure and HLA in healthy donors. The PCR had 60 Vbeta and 13 Jbeta primers. The table came from immunoSEQ multiplex PCR; TCRdb's copy has only in-frame clones and leaves some out. The sample shows roughly 130,000 clones, 8.5% to 10% of them seen only once. This cohort consisted of healthy bone marrow donors. Sequenced input: PBMCs. The source is a man aged 35 to 55 in good health and CMV-seronegative.

CDR3 loop: CATSRDQGVYGYTF. The CDR3 DNA reads as TGTGCCACCAGCAGAGATCAGGGGGTCTATGGCTACACCTTC. The V gene is TRBV15, the J gene TRBJ1-2, with 7 bases fitting TRBD1. The CDR3 consists of 14 residues. Germline values: CDR1 LNHNV, CDR2 YYDKDF (reference sequence). The V gene end was trimmed by 0 bases and the J gene end by 4 bases; junction bases not matched to a gene: 2.